This T cell receptor (beta chain) was found in a study of cytomegalovirus exposure and HLA in healthy donors. Study results and limitations: With further analysis later on, most CMV-associated TCR beta chains appeared HLA-restricted. A previous analysis found most TCR beta V segments productive roughly 87% or roughly 30% of the time. Relative to the approximately 670-donor mean, N-insertions were reportedly fewer in an Asian-associated ancestry cluster in a later analysis.

As concerns this clone: Its specificity is unknown.

Use of 60 Vbeta and 13 Jbeta primers characterized the PCR. The repertoire was sequenced with immunoSEQ multiplex PCR; TCRdb's copy has only in-frame clones and lacks some. The sample has 140,000 or so clones; 68% are singletons. The germline V gene encodes CDR1 MNHNS and CDR2 SASEGT. CDR3 size: 13 residues. The germline V and J ends were trimmed by 6 bases and 7 bases, with 15 bases remaining between them. The rearrangement links TRBV6-1 to TRBJ1-1; the D is unclear. The receptor comes from a man aged 55 to 70 in good health and CMV-seronegative. Sequencing was done on a sample of PBMCs. The CDR3, as DNA: TGTGCCAGCAGGGAGAGTCAGGAGGATGAAGCTTTCTTT. Residues: CASRESQEDEAFF.